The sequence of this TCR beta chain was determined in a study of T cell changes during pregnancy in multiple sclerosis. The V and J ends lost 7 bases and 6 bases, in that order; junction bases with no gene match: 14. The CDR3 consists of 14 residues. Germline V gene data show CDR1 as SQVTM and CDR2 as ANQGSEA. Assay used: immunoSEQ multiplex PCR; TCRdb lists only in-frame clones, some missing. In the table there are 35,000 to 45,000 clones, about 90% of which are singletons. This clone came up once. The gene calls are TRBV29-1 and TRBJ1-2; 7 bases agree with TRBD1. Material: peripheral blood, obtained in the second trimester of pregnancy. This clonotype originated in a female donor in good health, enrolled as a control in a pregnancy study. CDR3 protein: CSAEGGQSGNGYTF. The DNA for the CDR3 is TGCAGCGCTGAGGGGGGACAGTCCGGGAATGGCTACACCTTC.